A single sample is the source of the 21 T cell receptor beta chains below, sequenced in a study of STAT3 mutations in large granular lymphocyte leukemia. Overall study findings and caveats: Every T-LGLL patient had at least one immunodominant TCRbeta clonotype.

TCRdb keeps only in-frame clones here, not all; method: immunoSEQ multiplex PCR. Here the sample spans around 39,000 clones, about 88% being singletons. The antigens for these receptors are not known. The sample comprised PBMCs. The receptors derive from a human donor with T large granular lymphocyte leukemia. Some clones in this sample may be carry-over from other donors' samples.

In nucleotides, the CDR3 is TGTGCCTGGAGTGTACTGGAGAGCAATCAGCCCCAGCATTTT. This codes for CAWSVLESNQPQHF. The genes are TRBV30 and TRBJ1-5; D is unresolved. CDR3 length: 14 residues. Looked up from germline, CDR1 is GTSNPN and CDR2 is SVGIG (reference sequence). Trimming cost V 0 bases and J 1 base, with 7 bases left between them.

V and J are TRBV5-1 and TRBJ2-7, with D possibly matching TRBD2 (5 bases). V shed 2 bases and J shed 7 bases, with 16 bases lying between them. The CDR3 is made up of 14 amino acids. Germline-derived CDR1 and CDR2 are SGHRS and YFSETQ. The CDR3 reads CASSFNSGREEQYF. The CDR3 DNA reads TGCGCCAGCAGCTTTAATAGTGGGAGAGAGGAGCAGTACTTC. The full variable domain, with the rest looked up from reference TRBV5-1 and TRBJ2-7, is KAGVTQTPRYLIKTRGQQVTLSCSPISGHRSVSWYQQTPGQGLQFLFEYFSETQRNKGNFPGRFSGRQFSNSRSEMNVSTLELGDSALYLCASSFNSGREEQYFGPGTRLTVT.

CDR3 in DNA: TGTGCCAGCAGTTCCCTGACAGGCTTACCCCCCTACGAGCAGTACTTC. Amino acid sequence: CASSSLTGLPPYEQYF. The chain has TRBV14 and TRBJ2-7; tentative D call: TRBD1 (6 bases). V shed 6 bases and J shed 2 bases, with 20 bases lying between them. The CDR3 has 16 amino acids. The V gene's germline CDR1 is SGHDN and CDR2 FVKESK.

V is TRBV4-1 and J is TRBJ1-3, with 12 bases fitting TRBD1. The length of the CDR3 is 19 residues. J was trimmed by 0 bases and V by 1 base; bases with no gene match: 7. The V gene's germline CDR1 is MGHRA and CDR2 YSYEKL. In DNA, the CDR3 is TGCGCCAGCAGCCAAGGACCCCCGGGACAGGGGGCCTCTGGAAACACCATATATTTT. Its translation: CASSQGPPGQGASGNTIYF.

The V gene is TRBV5-4, the J gene TRBJ2-7; D gene uncertain. Germline CDR1 and CDR2: SGHNT and YYREEE (reference sequence). The CDR3 has 14 amino acids. The V gene lost 4 bases and the J gene lost 6 bases, with 17 bases spanning the gap. CDR3 residues: CASSPPRWASEQYV. The DNA of the CDR3 is TGTGCCAGCAGCCCACCCCGGTGGGCCTCCGAGCAGTACGTC.

V gene TRBV6-5 combines with J gene TRBJ1-2, with a tentative D call TRBD1 (5 bases). CDR1 is MNHEY, CDR2 SVGAGI, per germline. The length of the CDR3 is 16 residues. Deletions cut 0 bases from V and 4 bases from J, with 15 bases between. Here the CDR3 reads CASSYSNPGIGYGYTF. The CDR3 region has the DNA TGTGCCAGCAGTTACTCGAATCCAGGGATCGGCTATGGCTACACCTTC.

The rearrangement links TRBV27 to TRBJ1-4; TRBD1 matches at 9 bases. There are 15 residues in the CDR3. Germline V gene data show CDR1 as MNHEY and CDR2 as SMNVEV (reference sequence). Trimming at V came to 6 bases and at J to 7 bases, leaving 9 bases not matched to a gene. The CDR3 sequence is CASSPRWTGVEKLFF. As DNA, the CDR3 is TGTGCCAGCAGCCCAAGGTGGACAGGGGTTGAAAAACTGTTTTTT. The full variable domain, with the rest looked up from reference TRBV27 and TRBJ1-4, is EAQVTQNPRYLITVTGKKLTVTCSQNMNHEYMSWYRQDPGLGLRQIYYSMNVEVTDKGDVPEGYKVSRKEKRNFPLILESPSPNQTSLYFCASSPRWTGVEKLFFGSGTQLSVL.

This chain uses TRBV5-4 with TRBJ2-7; 11 positions match TRBD2. The J segment lost 5 bases and the V segment lost 5 bases, leaving 0 bases of the junction unmatched. From germline, CDR1 is SGHNT and CDR2 YYREEE (reference sequence). The CDR3 consists of 12 residues. The CDR3 protein is CASRTSGDEQYF. In DNA, the CDR3 is TGTGCCAGCAGGACTAGCGGGGACGAGCAGTACTTC.

This clone turned up a few times. The chain is built from TRBV27 and TRBJ2-1, with 11 positions matching TRBD2. The CDR3 loop spans 17 amino acids. V was pared by 2 bases and J by 6 bases, with 9 bases of the junction left unmatched. Germline CDR1 reads MNHEY; CDR2 reads SMNVEV (reference sequence). The CDR3, as DNA: TGTGCCAGCAGTTTACTCCTTAGCGGGGGGGCAAGCAATGAGCAGTTCTTC. It is translated as CASSLLLSGGASNEQFF.

The chain links TRBV5-5 to TRBJ2-5; TRBD2 is a possible D gene (6 bases). The length of the CDR3 is 14 residues. Germline V gene lookup returns CDR1 SGHKS and CDR2 YYEKEE (reference sequence). With 3 bases removed from V and 4 bases from J, the gap between germline ends came to 13 bases. CDR3 amino acids: CASSSMSGVETQYF. The CDR3 bases are TGTGCCAGCAGCTCGATGTCGGGGGTAGAGACCCAGTACTTC.

V and J are TRBV5-6 and TRBJ1-2; 9 bases match TRBD1. Trimming cost V 4 bases and J 3 bases; bases outside gene matches: 16. CDR1 and CDR2 from the germline V gene are SGHDT and YYEEEE. CDR3 length: 18 amino acids. The CDR3 loop reads CASSLTGGAFSSDYGYTF. The DNA for the CDR3 is TGTGCCAGCAGCCTCACAGGGGGCGCCTTCAGTAGTGACTATGGCTACACCTTC.

V and J are TRBV5-4 and TRBJ2-3; 7 nucleotides align to TRBD1. Germline V gives CDR1 SGHNT, CDR2 YYREEE (reference sequence). Trimming took 1 base from V and 0 from J; bases not matched to a gene: 5. The CDR3 is made up of 16 amino acids. The CDR3 loop is CASSLYRGESTDTQYF. The CDR3 DNA is TGTGCCAGCAGCTTGTACAGGGGCGAGAGCACAGATACGCAGTATTTT. The full variable domain, rest sourced from reference TRBV5-4 and TRBJ2-3, is ETGVTQSPTHLIKTRGQQVTLRCSSQSGHNTVSWYQQALGQGPQFIFQYYREEENGRGNFPPRFSGLQFPNYSSELNVNALELDDSALYLCASSLYRGESTDTQYFGPGTRLTVL.

V is TRBV5-6 and J is TRBJ1-4; 7 bases are shared with TRBD1. The CDR3 extends over 15 amino acids. CDR1 and CDR2 from the germline V gene are SGHDT and YYEEEE. V dropped 0 bases and J dropped 2; count of bases not matched to a gene: 1. CDR3 residues: CASSLVQGTNEKLFF. CDR3 DNA: TGTGCCAGCAGCTTGGTACAGGGGACTAATGAAAAACTGTTTTTT. Filled out from reference TRBV5-6 and TRBJ1-4, the complete variable domain reads DAGVTQSPTHLIKTRGQQVTLRCSPKSGHDTVSWYQQALGQGPQFIFQYYEEEERQRGNFPDRFSGHQFPNYSSELNVNALLLGDSALYLCASSLVQGTNEKLFFGSGTQLSVL.

This clone has just one count. CDR3 loop: CASSSGGAHLFF. In DNA, the CDR3 is TGTGCCAGCAGTTCCGGGGGGGCCCACTTGTTCTTC. The chain carries TRBV27 and TRBJ2-1; the match to TRBD2 covers 8 bases. The CDR3 has 12 residues. Looked up from germline, CDR1 is MNHEY and CDR2 is SMNVEV (reference sequence). Trimming took 4 bases from V and 15 from J; bases not matched to a gene: 8.

The J gene is TRBJ2-3, the V gene TRBV25-1; 12 positions agree with TRBD2. The length of the CDR3 is 18 residues. V trimming: 2 bases; J trimming: 3 bases; junction bases outside the gene matches: 9. Germline V gene sequence: CDR1 MGHDK, CDR2 SYGVNS. The CDR3 sequence: CASSEPTTSGGPTDTQYF. The CDR3 DNA sequence: TGTGCCAGCAGTGAACCCACGACTAGCGGGGGACCTACAGATACGCAGTATTTT.

The chain carries TRBV25-1 and TRBJ1-1; 10 bases match TRBD1. The ends lost 6 bases at V and 3 bases at J; junction bases unmatched: 1. The CDR3 runs to 13 residues. Germline assignment: CDR1 MGHDK and CDR2 SYGVNS. For the CDR3, the DNA is TGTGCCAGCAGCGGACAGGGGGACACTGAAGCTTTCTTT. Translated, it gives CASSGQGDTEAFF. Full variable domain (remainder filled in from reference TRBV25-1 and TRBJ1-1): EADIYQTPRYLVIGTGKKITLECSQTMGHDKMYWYQQDPGMELHLIHYSYGVNSTEKGDLSSESTVSRIRTEHFPLTLESARPSHTSQYLCASSGQGDTEAFFGQGTRLTVV.

The chain combines TRBV5-1 with TRBJ2-1, with D tentatively TRBD2 (7 bases). V lost 3 bases to trimming and J lost 8 bases, with 12 bases between them. CDR1 SGHRS and CDR2 YFSETQ come from the germline V gene. This CDR3 has 13 residues. The CDR3 nucleotides read TGCGCCAGCAGCTGGGGGGGGGCCCATGAGCAGTTCTTC. As protein: CASSWGGAHEQFF.

This clone was seen only once. This chain connects TRBV4-1 to TRBJ1-2, with 9 positions matching TRBD1. J lost 8 bases, V lost 4 bases, and 8 bases had no gene match. CDR1 is MGHRA, CDR2 YSYEKL, per germline. The CDR3 is 14 residues long. Written as DNA, the CDR3 is TGCGCCAGCAGCCGCCGCCGGGACAGGGCGGGCTACACCTTC. Protein: CASSRRRDRAGYTF.

V is TRBV5-1 and J is TRBJ2-3; TRBD2 agrees at 10 bases. Germline-derived CDR1 and CDR2 are SGHRS and YFSETQ. This CDR3 is built from 16 residues. The V and J ends lost 4 bases and 1 base, in that order; junction bases with no gene match: 6. CDR3 loop: CASSPAGTSGTDTQYF. CDR3 nucleotides: TGCGCCAGCAGCCCGGCAGGGACTAGCGGCACAGATACGCAGTATTTT.

The CDR3 here is CASSPSRDRAYGYTF. The CDR3 DNA is TGTGCCAGCTCACCCAGCCGGGACAGGGCCTATGGCTACACCTTC. The chain employs TRBV18 and TRBJ1-2; 9 bases fit TRBD1. Germline CDR1 is KGHSH and CDR2 is LQKENI. The CDR3 consists of 15 residues. With 3 bases clipped from V and 4 bases from J, the junction kept 6 bases outside the gene matches.

The chain uses TRBV29-1 and TRBJ1-5; possible D gene TRBD1, 5 bases. There are 12 residues in the CDR3. The germline CDR1 and CDR2 sequences are SQVTM and ANQGSEA. The V gene lost 4 bases and the J gene lost 1 base, with 5 bases spanning the gap. CDR3 protein: CSVGGSNQPQHF. For the CDR3, the DNA is TGCAGCGTTGGGGGCAGCAATCAGCCCCAGCATTTT.